This T cell receptor (beta chain) was identified during a study of tumor and adjacent non-tumor tissue in lung cancer. TCRbeta libraries were built with three rounds of nested PCR, modified from ARM-PCR. TCRdb called the multiplex PCR reads again in MiXCR, with one record for every CDR3 protein. In the table there are over 110,000 distinct CDR3 sequences, around two thirds of which are singletons. No cell sorting was done before RNA was extracted from the tissue. The germline gives CDR1 SGHAT, CDR2 FQNNGV. This CDR3 has 14 amino acids. Specimen: lung tumor tissue. This sequence originates from a man aged 60 to 69 with small cell lung cancer. This chain connects TRBV11-2 to TRBJ2-7; D is possibly TRBD2 (6 bases). In nucleotides, the CDR3 is TGTGCCAGCAGCTTAGATCCCGGGAGCAGCGATCAATATGTC. Translation gives CASSLDPGSSDQYV.